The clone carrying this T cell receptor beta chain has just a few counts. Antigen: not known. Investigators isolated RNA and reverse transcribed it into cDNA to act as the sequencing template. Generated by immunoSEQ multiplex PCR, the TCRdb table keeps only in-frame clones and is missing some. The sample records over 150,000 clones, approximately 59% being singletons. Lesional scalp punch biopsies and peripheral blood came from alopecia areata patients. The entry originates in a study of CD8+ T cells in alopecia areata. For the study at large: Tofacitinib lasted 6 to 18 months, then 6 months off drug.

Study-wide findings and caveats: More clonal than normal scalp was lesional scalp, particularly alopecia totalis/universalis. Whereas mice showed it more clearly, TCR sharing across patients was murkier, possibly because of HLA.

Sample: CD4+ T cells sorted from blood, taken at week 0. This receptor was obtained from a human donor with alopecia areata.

DNA of the CDR3: TGTGCCAGCAGCGTAGTCGATGGGGGCTACACCTTC. Encoded protein: CASSVVDGGYTF. The rearrangement joins TRBV9 to TRBJ1-2; D gene ambiguous. Trimming left V 0 bases short and J 8 bases short, with 8 bases between. Germline CDR1 is SGDLS and CDR2 is YYNGEE. This CDR3 contains 12 residues.